This record concerns one TCR beta chain sequence. The sample belongs to a study of blood T cell repertoires in COVID-19. For the study at large: The samples span acute and convalescent COVID-19 from the United States, Italy and Spain.

Patients from Seattle were sampled longitudinally, starting during active infection. V gave up 5 bases and J gave up 0 bases; unmatched junction bases: 2. CDR1 is SGHRS and CDR2 is YFSETQ in the germline V gene. The CDR3 loop spans 15 amino acids. As handled by the study authors: Amplified reference gene primers provided the basis for estimating nucleated cell counts. Measured with immunoSEQ multiplex PCR; TCRdb has only the in-frame clones, and not every one. The D gene and trimming were derived from the DNA, and the V and J assignments and clone size from that table. The table shows some 180,000 clones, with approximately 86% occurring only once.

Material: peripheral blood. The V and J genes are TRBV5-1 and TRBJ2-6, with TRBD1 matching over 7 bases. This TCR was sampled from a woman aged 80 or older with COVID-19, enrolled during active disease. The CDR3 loop is CASRTGSSGANVLTF. As DNA, the CDR3 is TGCGCCAGCAGGACAGGGAGCTCTGGGGCCAACGTCCTGACTTTC.